This T cell receptor (beta chain) was retrieved from a study of cytomegalovirus exposure and HLA in healthy donors. Details on this clone: Its cognate antigen is unknown.

Primers included in the PCR were 60 Vbeta and 13 Jbeta primers. Sequenced by immunoSEQ multiplex PCR; TCRdb stores in-frame clones only, minus some. The sample records around 130,000 clones, more than 60% being singletons. The germline V and J ends were trimmed by 4 bases and 7 bases, with 17 bases remaining between them. The CDR3 runs 14 residues. CDR1 and CDR2 from the germline V gene are SNHLY and FYNNEI. Study observations and caveats: The HLA-A and HLA-B alleles of most subjects were reportedly predicted accurately from TCR beta sequences. Highly shared sequence variants in one cluster were likely a sequencing artifact.

The source is a middle-aged woman in good health and CMV-seropositive. This chain connects TRBV2 to TRBJ2-7, with D maybe TRBD2 (6 bases). The sample comprised PBMCs. CDR3 region: CASSVAEGPGEQYF. The CDR3 bases are TGTGCCAGCAGTGTGGCGGAGGGCCCGGGGGAGCAGTACTTC.